Included here is one TCR beta chain sequence, with context. This sample was included in a study of blood T cell repertoires in COVID-19. Study at large: The study drew acute and convalescent COVID-19 samples from the United States, Italy and Spain. T cells, B-cell-depleted T cells, or PBMCs provided the cDNA or gDNA that served as material.

How the authors handled the data: Estimated nucleated cell counts came from reference gene primer amplification. TCRdb's table, derived via immunoSEQ multiplex PCR, lists solely in-frame clones and lacks some. V and J calls and clone size are given by that table; D and trimming were obtained from the DNA. This sample has tens of thousands of clones, with around nine tenths found just once. The origin of this receptor is a man aged 60 to 69 with acute or convalescent COVID-19. The specimen sequenced was peripheral blood.

DNA of the CDR3: TGTGCCAGCAGCCCCAAGGGGGACGGACGGACAGACCAGCGCACAGATACGCAGTATTTT. Translated, it gives CASSPKGDGRTDQRTDTQYF. The rearrangement uses TRBV3-1 (or the pseudogene TRBV3-2) and TRBJ2-3; tentative D call: TRBD1 (6 bases). Germline CDR1 reads LGHDT; CDR2 reads YNNKEL (reference sequence). V was shortened by 4 bases and J by 1 base, with 27 bases between the two germline ends. The CDR3 loop spans 20 amino acids.